These 32 T cell receptor beta chains were all obtained from the same sample, sequenced in a study of CD8+ T cells in alopecia areata. The treatment here: oral pan-JAK inhibitor, 5-10 mg twice daily. RNA extraction was followed by reverse transcription into cDNA, which acted as the sequencing template. Only in-frame clones appear in the TCRdb table, and some are missing; sequencing was by immunoSEQ multiplex PCR. In the table there are approximately 150,000 clones, about 86% of which are singletons. The starting material was CD8+ T cells sorted from blood, obtained at week 4, from a patient treated with tofacitinib. Every receptor here comes from a human donor with alopecia areata.

This rearrangement joins TRBV2 to TRBJ2-7; D call uncertain. Between the trimmed V and J ends, which lost 9 bases and 7 bases, there was a span of 13 bases. Germline values: CDR1 SNHLY, CDR2 FYNNEI. This CDR3 has 11 residues. For the CDR3, the DNA is TGTGCCAGTTTGATCTCTCGAGAGCAGTACTTC. Its protein product is CASLISREQYF.

The V call is TRBV30, the J call TRBJ2-7; D unclear. The CDR3 contains 15 residues. Deletions cut 0 bases from V and 2 bases from J, with 14 bases between. The germline CDR1 and CDR2 sequences are GTSNPN and SVGIG (reference sequence). The CDR3 here is CAWSVLTAYTYEQYF. CDR3 coding DNA: TGTGCCTGGAGTGTACTAACAGCCTATACCTACGAGCAGTACTTC. The full variable domain, its missing parts supplied by reference TRBV30 and TRBJ2-7, is SQTIHQWPATLVQPVGSPLSLECTVEGTSNPNLYWYRQAAGRGLQLLFYSVGIGQISSEVPQNLSASRPQDRQFILSSKKLLLSDSGFYLCAWSVLTAYTYEQYFGPGTRLTVT.

Here the CDR3 DNA reads TGTGCCAGCAGCATACGAGGTGAGCAGTTCTTC. Translated, it gives CASSIRGEQFF. V usage is TRBV5-4 and J usage is TRBJ2-1, with unresolved D. V was shortened by 4 bases and J by 9 bases, with 8 bases between the two germline ends. This CDR3 has 11 amino acids. The germline V gene encodes CDR1 SGHNT and CDR2 YYREEE (reference sequence).

CDR3 DNA: TGTGCCCGAAGTACAGAGAACACTGAAGCTTTCTTT. Translating gives CARSTENTEAFF. The genes are TRBV30 and TRBJ1-1; no firm D call. Trimming took off 8 bases at V and 1 base at J, with 11 bases between the two ends. CDR3 length equals 12 residues. CDR1 and CDR2 (germline): GTSNPN, SVGIG (reference sequence).

The genes are TRBV10-1 and TRBJ2-5; 10 bases are a match to TRBD1. Trimming took 3 bases from V and 4 from J; bases not matched to a gene: 2. This CDR3 contains 14 residues. Per the germline V gene, CDR1 is WNHNN and CDR2 is SYGVQD (reference sequence). CDR3 bases: TGCGCCAGCAGTGACCGGGACAGGGGAGAGACCCAGTACTTC. This sequence encodes CASSDRDRGETQYF.

The genes are TRBV2 and TRBJ2-7; 9 bases align to TRBD1. Germline CDR1 is SNHLY and CDR2 is FYNNEI. The CDR3 contains 15 residues. V shed 6 bases and J 4 bases; nucleotides not matched to a gene: 10. The CDR3 DNA follows: TGTGCCAGCAGGCTGGACAGGGGCCGTTCTTACGAGCAGTACTTC. Amino acid sequence: CASRLDRGRSYEQYF.

The rearrangement joins TRBV2 to TRBJ2-7; no clear D. Deletions cut 0 bases from V and 7 bases from J, with 7 bases between. Germline loops: CDR1 SNHLY, CDR2 FYNNEI. The CDR3 covers 12 residues. The CDR3 here is CASSEAFPEQYF. For the CDR3, the DNA is TGTGCCAGCAGTGAAGCCTTCCCAGAGCAGTACTTC.

This rearrangement joins TRBV13 to TRBJ1-1, with D unclear. V was shortened by 0 bases and J by 5 bases, with 7 bases between the two germline ends. The CDR3 has 13 amino acids. Germline CDR1 reads PRHDT; CDR2 reads FYEKMQ (reference sequence). The CDR3 spells CASSLGSGTEAFF. CDR3 nucleotide sequence: TGTGCCAGCAGCTTAGGCTCCGGGACTGAAGCTTTCTTT.

The chain recombines TRBV6-5 with TRBJ2-3, with 8 bases aligning to TRBD2. The germline V gene has CDR1 MNHEY and CDR2 SVGAGI. CDR3 length: 16 residues. V shed 0 bases, J shed 0 bases, and the junction held 2 bases outside the gene matches. The CDR3 reads CASSYSTSGSTDTQYF. CDR3 DNA: TGTGCCAGCAGTTACTCCACTAGCGGTAGCACAGATACGCAGTATTTT.

The chain's CDR3 is CASRRLNYEQYF. The CDR3 DNA follows: TGTGCCAGCAGACGGCTAAACTACGAGCAGTACTTC. The rearrangement links TRBV6-5 to TRBJ2-7; D is unresolved. The length of the CDR3 is 12 residues. Germline CDR1 reads MNHEY; CDR2 reads SVGAGI. V gave up 6 bases and J gave up 3 bases, with 9 bases separating them.

The CDR3 DNA reads as TGCGCCAGCAGCGCCCGGGACAGGGTGATGAACACTGAAGCTTTCTTT. Amino acid sequence: CASSARDRVMNTEAFF. The rearrangement uses TRBV4-1 and TRBJ1-1; TRBD1 matches at 9 bases. Germline V gene data show CDR1 as MGHRA and CDR2 as YSYEKL. V lost 5 bases and J lost 0; bases outside the gene matches: 7. This CDR3 is built from 16 residues.

V usage is TRBV2 and J usage is TRBJ2-7; 9 nucleotides match TRBD1. Losses at the gene ends were 3 bases for V and 7 bases for J; bases not matched to a gene: 7. The CDR3 covers 14 residues. The germline V gene encodes CDR1 SNHLY and CDR2 FYNNEI. The CDR3 nucleotides read TGTGCCAGCAGTGAGACAGGGGGTCTAGGTGAGCAGTACTTC. This sequence encodes CASSETGGLGEQYF.

The chain combines TRBV29-1 with TRBJ2-7; D is tentatively TRBD1 or TRBD2 (5 bases each). Germline loops: CDR1 SQVTM, CDR2 ANQGSEA. This CDR3 comprises 13 residues. V was pared by 6 bases and J by 0 bases, with 12 bases between. This CDR3 is CSVLGPSSYEQYF. The CDR3 DNA sequence: TGCAGCGTCCTGGGACCTTCCTCCTACGAGCAGTACTTC.

This clone was picked up a small number of times. The chain has TRBV10-2 and TRBJ2-7; 13 positions match TRBD2. V dropped 6 bases and J dropped 2; count of bases not matched to a gene: 4. The length of the CDR3 is 15 residues. Germline values: CDR1 WSHSY, CDR2 SAAADI. CDR3 DNA: TGCGCCAGCAGCTCCGGGACTAGCGGGACCTACGAGCAGTACTTC. Residues: CASSSGTSGTYEQYF.

This clone was observed once. The rearrangement links TRBV29-1 to TRBJ2-1; D may be TRBD1 (6 bases). Trimming removed 0 bases from V and 3 bases from J, with 9 bases in between. The CDR3 consists of 14 residues. The germline V gene encodes CDR1 SQVTM and CDR2 ANQGSEA. The CDR3 nucleotides are TGCAGCGTTGAAGACAGGGGTATCTACAATGAGCAGTTCTTC. Translated: CSVEDRGIYNEQFF.

V usage is TRBV5-6 and J usage is TRBJ2-7, with TRBD2 matching over 14 bases. CDR1 is SGHDT, CDR2 YYEEEE, per germline. The CDR3 contains 16 residues. The junction had 4 bases not matched to a gene; V was cut back by 0 bases and J by 5 bases. Here the CDR3 reads CASSLGGGLAGDEQYF. CDR3 DNA sequence: TGTGCCAGCAGCTTGGGGGGGGGACTAGCGGGAGACGAGCAGTACTTC.

This sequence joins TRBV2 and TRBJ1-5; 9 bases are shared with TRBD1. The CDR3 length is 15 residues. V dropped 6 bases and J dropped 5; count of bases not matched to a gene: 8. In germline, CDR1 is SNHLY, CDR2 FYNNEI. CDR3 amino acids: CASRVTGGGYQPQHF. The DNA of the CDR3 is TGTGCCAGCAGAGTTACAGGGGGCGGGTATCAGCCCCAGCATTTT.

A single count supports this clone. V is TRBV14 and J is TRBJ2-5; D perhaps matches TRBD1 (5 bases). CDR3 size: 12 residues. Deletions cut 3 bases from V and 11 bases from J, with 13 bases between. CDR1 and CDR2 (germline): SGHDN, FVKESK. The CDR3 bases are TGTGCCAGCAGCCAGCTCGGACATCTTCAGTACTTC. This gives the protein CASSQLGHLQYF.

The chain recombines TRBV29-1 with TRBJ1-1; no clear D. In germline, CDR1 is SQVTM, CDR2 ANQGSEA. The V and J ends lost 4 bases and 2 bases respectively, with 8 bases between them. This CDR3 contains 12 residues. The CDR3 bases are TGCAGCGTTGTTGGTGCAAACACTGAAGCTTTCTTT. Translation: CSVVGANTEAFF.

V and J are TRBV15 and TRBJ2-7; 7 nucleotides agree with TRBD1. The junction had 9 bases not matched to a gene; V was cut back by 5 bases and J by 5 bases. CDR3 length equals 14 residues. Germline CDR1 and CDR2: LNHNV and YYDKDF (reference sequence). The CDR3 reads CATSFDRVGHEQYF. The CDR3 nucleotides read TGTGCCACCAGCTTCGACAGGGTCGGGCACGAGCAGTACTTC.

The chain links TRBV9 to TRBJ2-5; D is possibly TRBD1 (6 bases). V was cut by 4 bases and J by 5 bases, with 18 bases left in between. CDR3 size: 15 residues. The V gene's germline CDR1 is SGDLS and CDR2 YYNGEE. The DNA of the CDR3 is TGTGCCAGCAGCCTACATAGAGGACAGACGGAGACCCAGTACTTC. As protein: CASSLHRGQTETQYF.

The rearrangement joins TRBV7-9 to TRBJ1-1; tentatively, D is TRBD1 (5 bases). The V gene's germline CDR1 is SEHNR and CDR2 FQNEAQ (reference sequence). This CDR3 region has 13 residues. V lost 8 bases to trimming and J lost 3 bases, with 13 bases between them. CDR3 region: CASGGVADTEAFF. In DNA form, the CDR3 reads TGTGCCAGCGGGGGTGTGGCGGACACTGAAGCTTTCTTT. The full variable domain, in which reference TRBV7-9 and TRBJ1-1 provide the parts outside the CDR3, is DTGVSQNPRHKITKRGQNVTFRCDPISEHNRLYWYRQTLGQGPEFLTYFQNEAQLEKSRLLSDRFSAERPKGSFSTLEIQRTEQGDSAMYLCASGGVADTEAFFGQGTRLTVV.

This clone showed up just a few times. This chain connects TRBV29-1 to TRBJ2-7; D gene unclear. Germline CDR1 is SQVTM and CDR2 is ANQGSEA. Deletions cut 7 bases from V and 1 base from J, with 8 bases between. The CDR3 is made up of 11 amino acids. CDR3: CSGTDSYEQYF. The CDR3, as DNA: TGCAGCGGAACGGATTCCTACGAGCAGTACTTC.

This rearrangement joins TRBV19 to TRBJ2-1; 8 positions match TRBD2. V was clipped by 8 bases and J by 7 bases; unmatched bases: 13. Germline lookup yields CDR1 LNHDA and CDR2 SQIVND (reference sequence). The CDR3 covers 15 residues. In DNA form, the CDR3 reads TGTGCCAGTTCGCTAGGGCCGGGAGGGCCGAATGAGCAGTTCTTC. Encoded protein: CASSLGPGGPNEQFF.

This rearrangement joins TRBV7-8 to TRBJ1-5; D is perhaps TRBD1 (6 bases). The V end lost 4 bases, the J end lost 5 bases, and 12 bases lay between the germline ends. This CDR3 contains 14 residues. Germline V gives CDR1 SGHVS, CDR2 FQNEAQ. Written as DNA, the CDR3 is TGTGCCAGCAGCTCCGTGGGGGGCGATCAGCCCCAGCATTTT. Its protein product is CASSSVGGDQPQHF.

J is TRBJ2-2 and V is TRBV27, with D maybe TRBD1 (5 bases). The CDR3 length is 13 residues. V gave up 3 bases and J gave up 8 bases, with 10 bases separating them. Germline CDR1 reads MNHEY; CDR2 reads SMNVEV (reference sequence). CDR3 sequence reads: CASSFTGSGELFF. DNA for the CDR3: TGTGCCAGCAGTTTCACAGGCTCTGGGGAGCTGTTTTTT.

This chain links TRBV6-5 with TRBJ1-2; maybe TRBD1 (6 bases). Germline V gives CDR1 MNHEY, CDR2 SVGAGI. This CDR3 is built from 12 residues. The germline V and J ends were trimmed by 6 bases and 4 bases, with 9 bases remaining between them. The CDR3 coding sequence is TGTGCCAGCAGCCTACAGGGCTATGGCTACACCTTC. It specifies CASSLQGYGYTF.

The chain couples TRBV6-6 to TRBJ1-1, with no clear D. Germline CDR1 is MNHNY and CDR2 is SVGAGI (reference sequence). This CDR3 has 13 residues. The germline V and J ends were trimmed by 2 bases and 7 bases, with 11 bases remaining between them. CDR3 nucleotide sequence: TGTGCCAGCAGTTACACTTTAAGGGATGAAGCTTTCTTT. Its translation is CASSYTLRDEAFF.

The J gene is TRBJ1-1, the V gene TRBV9, with D maybe TRBD1 (5 bases). With 0 bases removed from V and 4 bases from J, the gap between germline ends came to 10 bases. The CDR3 consists of 14 residues. Per the germline V gene, CDR1 is SGDLS and CDR2 is YYNGEE. CDR3 in amino acids: CASSVGQGVTEAFF. CDR3 nucleotides: TGTGCCAGCAGCGTAGGTCAGGGCGTCACTGAAGCTTTCTTT.

CDR3 residues: CASSSGGPGPQHF. Written as DNA, the CDR3 is TGTGCCAGCAGTTCCGGGGGCCCGGGGCCCCAGCATTTT. This chain links TRBV6-5 with TRBJ1-5, with a weak D call TRBD1 (6 bases). Germline-derived CDR1 and CDR2 are MNHEY and SVGAGI. This CDR3 is built from 13 residues. V was shortened by 4 bases and J by 9 bases, with 13 bases between the two germline ends.

This clone has a single count. The chain links TRBV30 to TRBJ2-7; D is ambiguous. Trimming removed 0 bases from V and 6 bases from J, with 15 bases in between. Germline CDR1 reads GTSNPN; CDR2 reads SVGIG (reference sequence). CDR3 length: 14 amino acids. CDR3 bases: TGTGCCTGGAGTGTAGTCCTAGAGTCGGCCGAGCAGTACTTC. It translates to CAWSVVLESAEQYF.

This chain joins TRBV29-1 and TRBJ1-1; D not resolved. The germline V and J ends were trimmed by 3 bases and 1 base, with 3 bases remaining between them. This CDR3 comprises 11 residues. Per germline, CDR1 SQVTM and CDR2 ANQGSEA. CDR3 amino acids: CSVEQNTEAFF. The CDR3 DNA sequence: TGCAGCGTTGAGCAGAACACTGAAGCTTTCTTT.